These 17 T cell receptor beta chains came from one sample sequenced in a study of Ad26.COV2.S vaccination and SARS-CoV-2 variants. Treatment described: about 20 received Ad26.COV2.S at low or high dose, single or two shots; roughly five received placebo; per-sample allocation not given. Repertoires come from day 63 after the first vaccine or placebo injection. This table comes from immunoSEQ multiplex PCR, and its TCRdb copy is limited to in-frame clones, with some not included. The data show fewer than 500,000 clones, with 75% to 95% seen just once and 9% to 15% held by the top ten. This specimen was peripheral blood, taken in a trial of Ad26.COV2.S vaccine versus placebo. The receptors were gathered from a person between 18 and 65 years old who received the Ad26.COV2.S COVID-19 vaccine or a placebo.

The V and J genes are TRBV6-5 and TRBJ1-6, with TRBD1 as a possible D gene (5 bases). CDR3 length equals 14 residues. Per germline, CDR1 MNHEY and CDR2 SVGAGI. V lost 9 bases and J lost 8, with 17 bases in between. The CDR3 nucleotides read TGTGCCAGTCACCGTCGGGGGGTTTATTCACCCCTCCACTTT. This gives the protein CASHRRGVYSPLHF.

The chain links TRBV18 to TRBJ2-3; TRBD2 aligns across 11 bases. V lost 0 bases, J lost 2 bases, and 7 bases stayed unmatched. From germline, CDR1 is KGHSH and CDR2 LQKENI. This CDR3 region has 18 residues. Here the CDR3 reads CASSPPLAGDTNTDTQYF. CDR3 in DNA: TGTGCCAGCTCACCACCACTAGCGGGGGACACCAACACAGATACGCAGTATTTT.

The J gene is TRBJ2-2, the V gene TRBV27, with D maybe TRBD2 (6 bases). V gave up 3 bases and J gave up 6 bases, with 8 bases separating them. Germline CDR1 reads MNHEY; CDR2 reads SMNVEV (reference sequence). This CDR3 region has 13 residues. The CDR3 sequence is CASSFGEAGELFF. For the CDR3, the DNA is TGTGCCAGCAGTTTTGGGGAGGCCGGGGAGCTGTTTTTT.

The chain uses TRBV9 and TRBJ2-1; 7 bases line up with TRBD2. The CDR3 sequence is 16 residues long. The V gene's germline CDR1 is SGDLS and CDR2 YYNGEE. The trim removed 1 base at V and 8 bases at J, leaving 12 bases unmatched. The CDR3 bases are TGTGCCAGCAGCGTACGGGCGGGAGCCCCCTCGGATGAGCAGTTCTTC. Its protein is CASSVRAGAPSDEQFF.

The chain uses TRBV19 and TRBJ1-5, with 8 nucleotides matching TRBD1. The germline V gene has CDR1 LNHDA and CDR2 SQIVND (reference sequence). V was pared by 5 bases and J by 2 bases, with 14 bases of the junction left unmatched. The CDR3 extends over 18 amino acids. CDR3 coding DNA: TGTGCCAGTAGTTTGACAGGGGAATTTATAGCGGGCAATCAGCCCCAGCATTTT. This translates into CASSLTGEFIAGNQPQHF.

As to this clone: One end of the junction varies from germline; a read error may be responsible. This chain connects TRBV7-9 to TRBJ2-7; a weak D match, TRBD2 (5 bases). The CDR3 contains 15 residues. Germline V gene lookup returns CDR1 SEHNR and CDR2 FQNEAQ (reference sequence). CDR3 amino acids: CASSSALRRADGADF. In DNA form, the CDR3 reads TGTGCCAGCAGCTCGGCCCTCAGACGGGCCGACGGAGCGGACTTC.

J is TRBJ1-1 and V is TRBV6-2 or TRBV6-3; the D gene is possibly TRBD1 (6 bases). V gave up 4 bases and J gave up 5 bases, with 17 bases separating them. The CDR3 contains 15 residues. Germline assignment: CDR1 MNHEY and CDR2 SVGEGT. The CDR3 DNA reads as TGTGCCAGCAGTTCCCCTTTCAGGGGAGCAACTGAAGCTTTCTTT. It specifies CASSSPFRGATEAFF.

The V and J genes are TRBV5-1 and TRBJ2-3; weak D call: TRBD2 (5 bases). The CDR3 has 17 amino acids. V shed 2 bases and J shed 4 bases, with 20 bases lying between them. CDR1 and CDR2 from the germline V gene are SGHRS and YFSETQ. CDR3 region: CASSFSPRLGSADTQYF. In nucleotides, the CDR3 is TGCGCCAGCAGCTTCTCCCCTCGCTTGGGGAGTGCAGATACGCAGTATTTT.

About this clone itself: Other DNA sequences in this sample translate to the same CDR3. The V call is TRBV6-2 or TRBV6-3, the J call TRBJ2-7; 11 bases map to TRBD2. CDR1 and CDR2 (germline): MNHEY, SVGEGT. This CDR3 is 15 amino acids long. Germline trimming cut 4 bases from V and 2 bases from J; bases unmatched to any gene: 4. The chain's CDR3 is CASSSGLAGTYEQYF. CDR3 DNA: TGTGCCAGCAGTTCTGGACTAGCGGGCACCTACGAGCAGTACTTC.

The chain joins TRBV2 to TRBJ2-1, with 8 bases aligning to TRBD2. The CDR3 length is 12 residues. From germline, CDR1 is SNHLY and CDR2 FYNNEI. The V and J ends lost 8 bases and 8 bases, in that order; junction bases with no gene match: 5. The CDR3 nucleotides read TGTGCCAGCTGGGGACTAGAAGATGAGCAGTTCTTC. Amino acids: CASWGLEDEQFF.

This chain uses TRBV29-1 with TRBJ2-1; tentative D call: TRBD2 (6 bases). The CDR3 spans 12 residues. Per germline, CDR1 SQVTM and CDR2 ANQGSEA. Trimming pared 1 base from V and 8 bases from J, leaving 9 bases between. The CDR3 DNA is TGCAGCGTTGAAGCGGGAGTTTATGAGCAGTTCTTC. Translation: CSVEAGVYEQFF.

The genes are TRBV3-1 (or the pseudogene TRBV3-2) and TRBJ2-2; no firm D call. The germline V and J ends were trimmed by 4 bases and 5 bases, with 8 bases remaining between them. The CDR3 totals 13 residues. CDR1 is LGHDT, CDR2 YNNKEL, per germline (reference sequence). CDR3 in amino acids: CASSPTETGELFF. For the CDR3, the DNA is TGTGCCAGCAGCCCCACAGAGACCGGGGAGCTGTTTTTT.

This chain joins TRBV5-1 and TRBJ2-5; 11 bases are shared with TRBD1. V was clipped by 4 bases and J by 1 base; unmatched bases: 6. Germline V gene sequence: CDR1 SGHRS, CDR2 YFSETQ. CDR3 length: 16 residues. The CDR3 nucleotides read TGCGCCAGCAGCAGTGGGACAGGGGGTCTCCAAGAGACCCAGTACTTC. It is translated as CASSSGTGGLQETQYF.

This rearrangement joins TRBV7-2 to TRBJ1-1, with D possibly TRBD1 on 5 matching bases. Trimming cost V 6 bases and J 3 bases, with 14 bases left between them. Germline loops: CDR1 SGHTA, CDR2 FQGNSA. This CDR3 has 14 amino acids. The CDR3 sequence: CASRRTGGDTEAFF. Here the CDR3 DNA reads TGTGCCAGCAGACGTACAGGAGGGGACACTGAAGCTTTCTTT.

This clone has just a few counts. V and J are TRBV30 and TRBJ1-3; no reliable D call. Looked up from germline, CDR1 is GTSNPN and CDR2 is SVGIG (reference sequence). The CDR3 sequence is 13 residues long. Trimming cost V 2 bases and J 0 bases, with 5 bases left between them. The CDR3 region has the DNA TGTGCCTGGAGTCGATACTCTGGAAACACCATATATTTT. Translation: CAWSRYSGNTIYF.

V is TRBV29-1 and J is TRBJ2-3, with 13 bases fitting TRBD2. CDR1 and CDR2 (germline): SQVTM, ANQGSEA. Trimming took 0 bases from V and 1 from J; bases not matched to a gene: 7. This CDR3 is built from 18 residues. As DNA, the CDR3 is TGCAGCGTTGAAGATCTAAACGGACTAGCGGGGGGCACAGATACGCAGTATTTT. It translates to CSVEDLNGLAGGTDTQYF.

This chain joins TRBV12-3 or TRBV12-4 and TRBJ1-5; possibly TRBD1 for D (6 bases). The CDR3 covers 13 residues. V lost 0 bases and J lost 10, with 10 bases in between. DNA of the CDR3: TGTGCCAGCAGTTTAGCAGGGGGTGAACCCCAGCATTTT. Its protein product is CASSLAGGEPQHF.